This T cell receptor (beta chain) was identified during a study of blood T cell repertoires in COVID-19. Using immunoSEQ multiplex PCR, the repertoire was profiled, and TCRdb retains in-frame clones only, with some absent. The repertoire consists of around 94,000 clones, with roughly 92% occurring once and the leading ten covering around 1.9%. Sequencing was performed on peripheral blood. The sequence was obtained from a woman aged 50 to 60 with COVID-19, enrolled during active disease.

The CDR3 sequence is CASSQGGRILQPQHF. CDR3 coding DNA: TGTGCCAGCAGCCAAGGGGGTAGAATCCTTCAGCCCCAGCATTTT. This sequence joins TRBV28 and TRBJ1-5, with D possibly being TRBD1 (6 bases). The CDR3 length is 15 residues. Germline CDR1 MDHEN, CDR2 SYDVKM. V lost 6 bases, J lost 6 bases, and 18 bases lay in between.